Given below is one TCR beta chain in context. Its antigen remains unknown. Relative to the germline gene, one junction end is altered; a read error may explain this. This entry comes from a study of CD8+CD57+ T cells in acquired aplastic anemia. Findings and caveats of the study: It was found that more than 25 CD8+ CDR3 sequences were shared between patients and controls.

TCR beta VDJ and CDR3 profiling used genomic DNA as template. TCRdb reanalysed the reads using MiXCR and keeps one entry per CDR3 protein. This table has roughly 260,000 distinct CDR3 sequences, around half appearing once. The CDR3 has 15 residues. Individuals selected for sequencing had exhibited CD8+CD57+ cell expansion on flow cytometry. This clonotype was obtained from a human donor with aplastic anemia. Sequenced input: sorted CD4+, CD8+, or CD8+CD57+ T cells (not recorded which) from PBMCs. V is TRBV12-3 or TRBV12-4 and J is TRBJ2-4; D gene unclear. CDR3 nucleotide sequence: TGTGCCTGCAGTTTGGGTGGGCGAGCCAAAAACATTCAGTACTTC. Protein: CACSLGGRAKNIQYF.